The entry below gives a single T cell receptor beta chain sequence along with its context. The sample belongs to a study of blood T cell repertoires in COVID-19. From germline, CDR1 is SEHNR and CDR2 FQNEAQ (reference sequence). The CDR3 totals 16 residues. V lost 6 bases to trimming and J lost 5 bases; unmatched junction nucleotides: 14. Assay: immunoSEQ multiplex PCR; the TCRdb copy retains only in-frame clones and omits some. The table includes around 160,000 clones, around 84% detected once. This sequence joins TRBV7-9 and TRBJ2-5, with 8 bases lining up with TRBD1. Sequencing was done on a sample of PBMCs or T cells enriched from blood (not recorded which). The TCR sequence derives from a woman aged 45-65 years who had been exposed to COVID-19. The CDR3 DNA follows: TGTGCCAGCAGACCAGGACAGGGAACGGCCCGGGAGACCCAGTACTTC. It yields the protein CASRPGQGTARETQYF.